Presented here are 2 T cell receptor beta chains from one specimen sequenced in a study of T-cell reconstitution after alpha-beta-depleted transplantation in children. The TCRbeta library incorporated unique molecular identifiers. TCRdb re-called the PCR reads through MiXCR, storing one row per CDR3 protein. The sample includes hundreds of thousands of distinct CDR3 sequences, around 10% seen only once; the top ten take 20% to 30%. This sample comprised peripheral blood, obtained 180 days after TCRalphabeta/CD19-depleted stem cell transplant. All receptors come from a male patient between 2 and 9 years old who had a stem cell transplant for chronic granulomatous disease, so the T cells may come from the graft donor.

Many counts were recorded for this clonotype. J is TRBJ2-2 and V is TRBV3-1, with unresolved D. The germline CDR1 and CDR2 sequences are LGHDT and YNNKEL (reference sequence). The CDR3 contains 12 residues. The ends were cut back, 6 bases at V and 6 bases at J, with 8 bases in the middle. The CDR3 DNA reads TGTGCCAGCAGAGTAGACCCCGGGGAGCTGTTTTTT. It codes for CASRVDPGELFF.

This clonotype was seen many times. The CDR3 nucleotides read TGTGCCAGCAGCCTAAAACAGGGCTACACCTTC. Its translation: CASSLKQGYTF. The gene calls are TRBV7-9 and TRBJ1-2; D unresolved. CDR3 length equals 11 residues. V lost 5 bases and J 8 bases, leaving 9 bases between the germline ends. Germline loops: CDR1 SEHNR, CDR2 FQNEAQ (reference sequence).